This is a list of T cell receptor beta chains from one sample in a study of shared clonotypes between healthy human individuals. Clones were sequenced by immunoSEQ multiplex PCR, and TCRdb holds only the in-frame ones, with some missing. The repertoire holds about 590,000 clones, with 95% to 96% as singletons. The sample comprised naive CD8+ T cells sorted from blood. These receptors were obtained from a woman aged 25 to 39 in good health. The CDR3 runs from the conserved cysteine through the conserved F or W. D genes are given only for firm matches. Size tells how often a clone was seen (once, few, many) or the class of an expanded clone, and some rows leave it out.

V	size	J	D	length	DNA	CDR3
TRBV6-5	few	TRBJ1-1	-	13	TGTGCCAGCAGTTACGTGGACGCGACTGAAGCTTTCTTT	CASSYVDATEAFF
TRBV10-3	-	TRBJ2-6	-	15	TGTGCCATCAGTGGGATACAAAGTCGGGCCAACGTCCTGACTTTC	CAISGIQSRANVLTF
TRBV7-9	-	TRBJ2-1	-	13	TGTGCCAGCAGCTTAGCGGCCTACAATGAGCAGTTCTTC	CASSLAAYNEQFF
TRBV5-1	-	TRBJ2-1	TRBD1	14	TGCGCCAGCTCCCCGGGGACAGGGAACAATGAGCAGTTCTTC	CASSPGTGNNEQFF
TRBV7-2	once	TRBJ2-1	-	15	TGTGCCAGCAGCTCCACCGGAGGGGCGTACAATGAGCAGTTCTTC	CASSSTGGAYNEQFF
TRBV5-1	-	TRBJ2-2	-	16	TGCGCCAGCAGCCCGGGACGGAACGCGAACACCGGGGAGCTGTTTTTT	CASSPGRNANTGELFF
TRBV11-2	-	TRBJ2-1	TRBD1	13	TGTGCCAGCAGCCCTCCGGGACAGGGTGAGCAGTTCTTC	CASSPPGQGEQFF
TRBV6-1	-	TRBJ2-7	-	15	TGTGCCAGCAGTGAATTTGGACAGTCGACCTACGAGCAGTACTTC	CASSEFGQSTYEQYF
TRBV2	-	TRBJ2-5	TRBD2	17	TGTGCCAGCACTTACGTGCCCCTAGCGGGAGCTGGGGAGACCCAGTACTTC	CASTYVPLAGAGETQYF
TRBV2	-	TRBJ2-7	TRBD2	14	TGTGCCAGCAGTACCGGGACTAGCCCCTACGAGCAGTACTTC	CASSTGTSPYEQYF
TRBV27	-	TRBJ2-7	-	15	TGTGCCAGCAGTTTAGGGACGGGGGCGAAAGGCGAGCAGTACTTC	CASSLGTGAKGEQYF
TRBV25-1	once	TRBJ2-1	TRBD2	14	TGTGCCAGCGTTAGCGGGAGAACGTACAATGAGCAGTTCTTC	CASVSGRTYNEQFF
TRBV5-6	once	TRBJ2-7	-	15	TGTGCCAGCAGCTTGGGGGGGCTCAACAGGTACGAGCAGTACTTC	CASSLGGLNRYEQYF
TRBV5-6	-	TRBJ1-4	TRBD1	17	TGTGCCAGCAGCTTGTTAGGGACAGTAACAACTAATGAAAAACTGTTTTTT	CASSLLGTVTTNEKLFF
TRBV2	-	TRBJ1-1	TRBD1	16	TGTGCCAGCAGTGAAGACTGGACAGGGGCGGGCACTGAAGCTTTCTTT	CASSEDWTGAGTEAFF